One TCR beta chain is described in this entry. Participant-given clinical history determined each cohort assignment. This specimen comes from a study of blood T cell repertoires in COVID-19. Germline CDR1 and CDR2: MDHEN and SYDVKM. Trimming took off 8 bases at V and 7 bases at J, with 24 bases between the two ends. The length of the CDR3 is 16 residues. TCRdb's copy holds only in-frame clones and misses some; the assay was immunoSEQ multiplex PCR. Here the sample spans approximately 290,000 clones, roughly 90% being singletons. V and J are TRBV28 and TRBJ1-5, with D tentatively TRBD1 (5 bases). The clonotype comes from a woman aged 18-29 years with acute COVID-19. Input material: PBMCs or T cells enriched from blood (not recorded which). The CDR3 nucleotides read TGTGCCAGCCGGGTGGTGGGTGGAGGGGTCAACCAGCCCCAGCATTTT. Protein: CASRVVGGGVNQPQHF.